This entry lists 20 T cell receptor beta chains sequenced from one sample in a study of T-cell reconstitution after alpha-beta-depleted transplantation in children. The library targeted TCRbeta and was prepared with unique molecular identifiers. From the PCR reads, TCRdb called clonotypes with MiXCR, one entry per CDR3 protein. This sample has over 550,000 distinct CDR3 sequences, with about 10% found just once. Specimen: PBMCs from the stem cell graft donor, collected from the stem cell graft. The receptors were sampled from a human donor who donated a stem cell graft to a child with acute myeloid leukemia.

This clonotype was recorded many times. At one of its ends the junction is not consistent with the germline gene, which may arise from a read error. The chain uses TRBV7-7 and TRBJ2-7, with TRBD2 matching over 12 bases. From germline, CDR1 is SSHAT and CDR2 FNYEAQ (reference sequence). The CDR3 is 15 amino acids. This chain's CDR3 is CASSLAALAGGEQYF. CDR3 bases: TGTGCTAGCAGCTTAGCGGCACTAGCGGGAGGCGAGCAGTACTTC.

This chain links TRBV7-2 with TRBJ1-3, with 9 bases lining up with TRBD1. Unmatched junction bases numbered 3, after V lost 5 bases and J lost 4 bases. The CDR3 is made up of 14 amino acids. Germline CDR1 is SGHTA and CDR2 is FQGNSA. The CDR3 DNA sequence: TGTGCCAGCAGCCGGACAGGGGTGGGAAACACCATATATTTT. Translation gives CASSRTGVGNTIYF.

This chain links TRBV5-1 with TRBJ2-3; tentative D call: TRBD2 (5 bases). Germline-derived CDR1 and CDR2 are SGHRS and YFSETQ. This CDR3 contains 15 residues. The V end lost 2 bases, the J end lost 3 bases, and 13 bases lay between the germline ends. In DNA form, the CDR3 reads TGCGCCAGCAGCTTCCCGGGGTCGGAAACAGATACGCAGTATTTT. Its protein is CASSFPGSETDTQYF.

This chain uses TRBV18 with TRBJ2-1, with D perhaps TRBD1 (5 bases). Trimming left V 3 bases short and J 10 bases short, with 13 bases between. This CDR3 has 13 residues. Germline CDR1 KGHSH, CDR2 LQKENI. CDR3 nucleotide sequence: TGTGCCAGCTCACCCAGGGCCTCGGAGGAGCAGTTCTTC. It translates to CASSPRASEEQFF. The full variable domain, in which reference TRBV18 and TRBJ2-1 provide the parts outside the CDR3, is NAGVMQNPRHLVRRRGQEARLRCSPMKGHSHVYWYRQLPEEGLKFMVYLQKENIIDESGMPKERFSAEFPKEGPSILRIQQVVRGDSAAYFCASSPRASEEQFFGPGTRLTVL.

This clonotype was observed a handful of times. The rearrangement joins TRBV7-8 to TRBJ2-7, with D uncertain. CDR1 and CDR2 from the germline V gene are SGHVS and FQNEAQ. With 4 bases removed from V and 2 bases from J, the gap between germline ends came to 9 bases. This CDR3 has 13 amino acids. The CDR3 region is CASSSPKAYEQYF. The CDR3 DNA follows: TGTGCCAGCAGCTCGCCAAAAGCCTACGAGCAGTACTTC.

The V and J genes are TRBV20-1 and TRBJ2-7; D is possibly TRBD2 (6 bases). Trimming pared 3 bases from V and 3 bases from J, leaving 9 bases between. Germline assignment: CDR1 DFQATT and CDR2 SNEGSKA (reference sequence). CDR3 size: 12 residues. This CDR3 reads CSASGRGYEQYF. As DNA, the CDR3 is TGCAGTGCTAGCGGGAGAGGCTACGAGCAGTACTTC.

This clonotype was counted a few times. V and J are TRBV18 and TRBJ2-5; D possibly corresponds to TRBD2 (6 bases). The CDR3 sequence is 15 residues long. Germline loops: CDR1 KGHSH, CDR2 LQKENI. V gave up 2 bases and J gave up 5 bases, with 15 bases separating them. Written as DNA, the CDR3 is TGTGCCAGCTCACCAGGGCCTAGCGCCGTGGAGACCCAGTACTTC. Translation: CASSPGPSAVETQYF.

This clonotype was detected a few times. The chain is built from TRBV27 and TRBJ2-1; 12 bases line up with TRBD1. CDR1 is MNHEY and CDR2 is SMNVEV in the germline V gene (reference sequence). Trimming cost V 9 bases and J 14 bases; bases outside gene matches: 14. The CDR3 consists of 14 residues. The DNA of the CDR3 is TGTGCCAGTAACGCCGGGACAGGGGGCAAAGAGGAGTTCTTC. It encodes CASNAGTGGKEEFF.

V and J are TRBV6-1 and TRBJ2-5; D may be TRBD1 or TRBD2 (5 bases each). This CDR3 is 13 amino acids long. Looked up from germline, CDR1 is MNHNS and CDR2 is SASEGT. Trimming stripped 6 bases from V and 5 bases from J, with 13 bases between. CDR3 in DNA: TGTGCCAGCAGCGACAGCCCGGGGGAGACCCAGTACTTC. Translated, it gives CASSDSPGETQYF.

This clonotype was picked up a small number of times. The CDR3 nucleotides read TGTGCCAGTAGTATAGTAGGGACTGAAAAACTGTTTTTT. Translated, it gives CASSIVGTEKLFF. The gene calls are TRBV19 and TRBJ1-4; tentatively, D is TRBD1 (5 bases). Trimming took 1 base from V and 7 from J, leaving 7 bases between them. This CDR3 is 13 amino acids long. CDR1 is LNHDA, CDR2 SQIVND, per germline (reference sequence).

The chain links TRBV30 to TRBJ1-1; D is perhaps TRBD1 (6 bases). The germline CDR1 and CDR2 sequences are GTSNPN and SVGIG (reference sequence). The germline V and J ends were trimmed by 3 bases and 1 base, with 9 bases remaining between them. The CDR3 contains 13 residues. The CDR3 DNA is TGTGCCTGGAGCAAACAGGGGAACACTGAAGCTTTCTTT. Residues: CAWSKQGNTEAFF.

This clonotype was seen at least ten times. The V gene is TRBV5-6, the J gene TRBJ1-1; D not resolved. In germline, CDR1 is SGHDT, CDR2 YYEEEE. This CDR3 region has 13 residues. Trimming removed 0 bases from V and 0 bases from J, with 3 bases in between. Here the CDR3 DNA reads TGTGCCAGCAGCTTGGTTATGAACACTGAAGCTTTCTTT. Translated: CASSLVMNTEAFF.

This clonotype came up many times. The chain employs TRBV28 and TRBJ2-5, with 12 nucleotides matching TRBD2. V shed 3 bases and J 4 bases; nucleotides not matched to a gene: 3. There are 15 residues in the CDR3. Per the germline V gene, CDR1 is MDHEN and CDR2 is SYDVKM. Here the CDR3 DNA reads TGTGCCAGCAGTTTCCTAGCGGGAGGGCCAGAGACCCAGTACTTC. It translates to CASSFLAGGPETQYF. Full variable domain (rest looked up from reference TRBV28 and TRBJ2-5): DVKVTQSSRYLVKRTGEKVFLECVQDMDHENMFWYRQDPGLGLRLIYFSYDVKMKEKGDIPEGYSVSREKKERFSLILESASTNQTSMYLCASSFLAGGPETQYFGPGTRLLVL.

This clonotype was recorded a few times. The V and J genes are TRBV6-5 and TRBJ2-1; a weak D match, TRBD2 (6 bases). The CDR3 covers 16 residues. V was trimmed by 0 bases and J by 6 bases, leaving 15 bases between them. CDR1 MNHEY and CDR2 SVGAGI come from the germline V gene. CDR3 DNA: TGTGCCAGCAGTTACTCAGCGGGCATTGGGATCAATGAGCAGTTCTTC. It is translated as CASSYSAGIGINEQFF.

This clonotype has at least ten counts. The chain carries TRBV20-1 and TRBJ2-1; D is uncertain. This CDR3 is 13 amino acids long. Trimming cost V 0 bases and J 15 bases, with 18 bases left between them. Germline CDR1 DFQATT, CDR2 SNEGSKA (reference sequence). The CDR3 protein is CSARDPGIAASFF. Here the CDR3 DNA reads TGCAGTGCTAGAGATCCGGGCATAGCCGCTTCGTTCTTC.

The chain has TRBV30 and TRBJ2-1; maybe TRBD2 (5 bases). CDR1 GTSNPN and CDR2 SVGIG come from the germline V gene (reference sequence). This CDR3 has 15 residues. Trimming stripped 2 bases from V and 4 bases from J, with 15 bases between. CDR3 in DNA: TGTGCCTGGAGTAGGAGCGGAACTCCGTACAATGAGCAGTTCTTC. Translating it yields CAWSRSGTPYNEQFF.

For the CDR3, the DNA is TGTGCCATGGGCCAGGGGCTCGAGCAGTACTTC. Residues: CAMGQGLEQYF. This chain connects TRBV7-8 to TRBJ2-7; possible D gene TRBD1, 6 bases. There are 11 residues in the CDR3. CDR1 is SGHVS and CDR2 is FQNEAQ in the germline V gene. V lost 10 bases and J lost 6, with 13 bases in between.

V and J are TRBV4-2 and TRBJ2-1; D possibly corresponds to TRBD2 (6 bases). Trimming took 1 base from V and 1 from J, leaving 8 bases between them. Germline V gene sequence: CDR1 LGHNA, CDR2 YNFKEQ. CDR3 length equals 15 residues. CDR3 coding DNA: TGTGCCAGCAGCCAAGGGGGGGAGTCCTACAATGAGCAGTTCTTC. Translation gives CASSQGGESYNEQFF.

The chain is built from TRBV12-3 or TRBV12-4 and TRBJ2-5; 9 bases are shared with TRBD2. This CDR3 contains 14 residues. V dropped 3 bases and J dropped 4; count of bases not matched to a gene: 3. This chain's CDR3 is CASSFRLAAETQYF. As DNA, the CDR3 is TGTGCCAGCAGTTTCAGACTAGCGGCAGAGACCCAGTACTTC.

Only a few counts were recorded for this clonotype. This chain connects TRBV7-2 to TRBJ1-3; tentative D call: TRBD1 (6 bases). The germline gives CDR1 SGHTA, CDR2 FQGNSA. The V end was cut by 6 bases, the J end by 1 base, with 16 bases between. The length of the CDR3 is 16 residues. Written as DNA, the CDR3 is TGTGCCAGCAGTTCCATCGTAGGGGGATCTGGAAACACCATATATTTT. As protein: CASSSIVGGSGNTIYF.